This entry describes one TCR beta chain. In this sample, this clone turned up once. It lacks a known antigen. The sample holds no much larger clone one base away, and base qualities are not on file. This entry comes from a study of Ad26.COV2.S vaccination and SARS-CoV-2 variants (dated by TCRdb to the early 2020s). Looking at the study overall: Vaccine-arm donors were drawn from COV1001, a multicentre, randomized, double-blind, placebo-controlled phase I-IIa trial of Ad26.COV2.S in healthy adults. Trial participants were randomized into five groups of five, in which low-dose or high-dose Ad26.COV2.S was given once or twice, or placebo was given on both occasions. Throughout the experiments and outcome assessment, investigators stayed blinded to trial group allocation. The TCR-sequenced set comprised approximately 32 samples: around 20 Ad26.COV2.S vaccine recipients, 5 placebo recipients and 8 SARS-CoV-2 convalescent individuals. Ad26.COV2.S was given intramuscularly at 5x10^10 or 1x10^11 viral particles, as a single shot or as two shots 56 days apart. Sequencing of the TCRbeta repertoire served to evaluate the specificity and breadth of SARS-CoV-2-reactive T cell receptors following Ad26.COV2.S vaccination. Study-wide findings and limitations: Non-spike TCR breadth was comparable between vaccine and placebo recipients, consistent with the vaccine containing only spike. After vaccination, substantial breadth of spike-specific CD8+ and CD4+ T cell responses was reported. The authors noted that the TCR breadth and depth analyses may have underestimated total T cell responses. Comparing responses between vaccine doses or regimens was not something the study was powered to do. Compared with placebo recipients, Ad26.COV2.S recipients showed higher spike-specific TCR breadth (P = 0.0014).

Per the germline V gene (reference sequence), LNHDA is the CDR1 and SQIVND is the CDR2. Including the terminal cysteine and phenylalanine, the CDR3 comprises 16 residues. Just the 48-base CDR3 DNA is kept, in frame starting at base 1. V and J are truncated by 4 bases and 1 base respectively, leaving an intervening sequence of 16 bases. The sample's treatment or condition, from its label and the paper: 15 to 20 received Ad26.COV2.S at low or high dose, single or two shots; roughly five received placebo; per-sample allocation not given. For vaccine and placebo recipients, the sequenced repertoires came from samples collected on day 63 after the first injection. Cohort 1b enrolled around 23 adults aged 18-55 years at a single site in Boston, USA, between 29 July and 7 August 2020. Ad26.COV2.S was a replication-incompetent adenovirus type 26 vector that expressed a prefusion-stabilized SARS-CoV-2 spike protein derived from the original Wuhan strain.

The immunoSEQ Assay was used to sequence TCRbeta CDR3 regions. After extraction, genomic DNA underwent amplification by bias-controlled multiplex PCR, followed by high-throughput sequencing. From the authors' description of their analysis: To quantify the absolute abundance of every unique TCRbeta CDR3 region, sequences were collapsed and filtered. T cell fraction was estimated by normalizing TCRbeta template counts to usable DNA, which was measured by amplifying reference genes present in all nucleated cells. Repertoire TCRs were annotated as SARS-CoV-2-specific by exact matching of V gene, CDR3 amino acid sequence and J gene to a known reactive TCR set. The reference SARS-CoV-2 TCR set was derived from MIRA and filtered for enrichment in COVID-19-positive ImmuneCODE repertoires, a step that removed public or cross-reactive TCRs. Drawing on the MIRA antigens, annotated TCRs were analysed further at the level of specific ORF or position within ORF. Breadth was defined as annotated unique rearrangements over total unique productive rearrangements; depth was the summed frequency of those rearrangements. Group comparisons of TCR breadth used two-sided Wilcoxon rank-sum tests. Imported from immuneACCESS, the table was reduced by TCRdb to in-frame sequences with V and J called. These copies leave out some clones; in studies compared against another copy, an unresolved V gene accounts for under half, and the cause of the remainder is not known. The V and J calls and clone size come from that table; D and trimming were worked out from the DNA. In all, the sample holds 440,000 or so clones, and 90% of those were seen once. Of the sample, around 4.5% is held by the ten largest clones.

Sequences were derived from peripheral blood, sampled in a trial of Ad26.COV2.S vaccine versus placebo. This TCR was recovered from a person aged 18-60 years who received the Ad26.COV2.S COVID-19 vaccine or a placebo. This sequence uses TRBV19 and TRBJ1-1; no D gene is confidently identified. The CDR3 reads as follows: CASSSPPGRPNTEAFF. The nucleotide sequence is TGTGCCAGTAGTAGCCCTCCTGGGAGGCCGAACACTGAAGCTTTCTTT.